The 29 T cell receptor beta chains given below trace back to one sample, sequenced in a study of graft-versus-host responses after intestinal transplantation. Repertoires were generated with immunoSEQ multiplex PCR, while TCRdb's copy carries only in-frame clones and drops some. This sample has roughly 120,000 clones, with roughly nine tenths found just once. The antigens for these receptors are not known. Sequenced here: unstimulated CD4+ T cells sorted from spleen or lymph node cells, sampled before transplant. The source is a human donor who was the organ donor for an intestinal transplant.

This sequence joins TRBV9 and TRBJ1-2, with 9 positions matching TRBD1. From germline, CDR1 is SGDLS and CDR2 YYNGEE. The CDR3 consists of 13 residues. Trimming removed 0 bases from V and 7 bases from J; junction bases left unmatched: 1. CDR3: CASSVGQGVGYTF. The CDR3 nucleotides are TGTGCCAGCAGCGTAGGACAGGGGGTTGGCTACACCTTC.

The chain recombines TRBV19 with TRBJ2-2; D unclear. Germline lookup yields CDR1 LNHDA and CDR2 SQIVND (reference sequence). V was cut by 6 bases and J by 4 bases, with 9 bases left in between. The CDR3 consists of 13 residues. The CDR3 spells CASRTFGTGELFF. The CDR3 nucleotides read TGTGCCAGTAGAACGTTCGGCACCGGGGAGCTGTTTTTT.

V gene TRBV9 combines with J gene TRBJ1-5; weak D call: TRBD1 (5 bases). The V end was cut by 0 bases, the J end by 3 bases, with 7 bases between. CDR1 and CDR2 from the germline V gene are SGDLS and YYNGEE. The length of the CDR3 is 14 residues. The CDR3 protein is CASSVAGTNQPQHF. Written as DNA, the CDR3 is TGTGCCAGCAGCGTAGCAGGGACCAATCAGCCCCAGCATTTT.

V usage is TRBV29-1 and J usage is TRBJ1-1; TRBD1 agrees at 8 bases. The CDR3 extends over 12 amino acids. V dropped 8 bases and J dropped 7; count of bases not matched to a gene: 9. Germline-derived CDR1 and CDR2 are SQVTM and ANQGSEA. In DNA, the CDR3 is TGCAGCCATACCGCAGGGGGCATTGAAGCTTTCTTT. This gives the protein CSHTAGGIEAFF.

This sequence joins TRBV11-2 and TRBJ2-7; D uncertain. The CDR3 sequence is 12 residues long. V lost 0 bases to trimming and J lost 10 bases, with 10 bases between them. The germline gives CDR1 SGHAT, CDR2 FQNNGV. CDR3: CASSLEGPSQYF. In DNA form, the CDR3 reads TGTGCCAGCAGCTTAGAAGGCCCCAGTCAGTACTTC.

This clone turned up a few times. The sample holds other DNA sequences that translate to the same CDR3. In nucleotides, the CDR3 is TGTGCCAGCAGCTTAGATCAGGCTCCCTACGAGCAGTACTTC. Amino acids: CASSLDQAPYEQYF. This chain links TRBV7-9 with TRBJ2-7; no clear D. V dropped 1 base and J dropped 2 bases, with 9 bases sitting between them. The CDR3 loop spans 14 amino acids. Germline CDR1 SEHNR, CDR2 FQNEAQ (reference sequence).

V is TRBV11-2 and J is TRBJ2-3; 9 positions match TRBD2. The CDR3 spans 17 residues. CDR1 is SGHAT, CDR2 FQNNGV, per germline. The V and J ends lost 0 bases and 6 bases, in that order; junction bases with no gene match: 10. The CDR3 sequence is CASSLEREGPLVDTQYF. In nucleotides, the CDR3 is TGTGCCAGCAGCTTAGAGCGGGAGGGTCCCCTTGTCGATACGCAGTATTTT.

The chain recombines TRBV9 with TRBJ1-1; D is uncertain. Germline CDR1 SGDLS, CDR2 YYNGEE. V was pared by 2 bases and J by 4 bases, with 9 bases between. The CDR3 is made up of 13 amino acids. The CDR3 loop reads CASSVLDFTEAFF. The CDR3 coding sequence is TGTGCCAGCAGCGTGCTGGACTTCACTGAAGCTTTCTTT.

The J gene is TRBJ2-2, the V gene TRBV6-1; the D gene is possibly TRBD2 (6 bases). Trimming shortened V by 8 bases and J by 6 bases, and 16 bases separated the two germline ends. This CDR3 comprises 14 residues. The germline gives CDR1 MNHNS, CDR2 SASEGT. As DNA, the CDR3 is TGTGCCAGCCGGGGACTCTCCGCCGCCGGGGAGCTGTTTTTT. It is translated as CASRGLSAAGELFF.

The chain employs TRBV7-9 and TRBJ2-7, with 10 nucleotides matching TRBD1. This CDR3 contains 12 residues. The V and J ends lost 5 bases and 7 bases, in that order; junction bases with no gene match: 2. CDR1 SEHNR and CDR2 FQNEAQ come from the germline V gene (reference sequence). This CDR3 reads CASSDRGQEQYF. The CDR3 DNA sequence: TGTGCCAGCAGCGACAGGGGGCAAGAGCAGTACTTC. Looking up the rest from reference TRBV7-9 and TRBJ2-7 gives the full variable domain: DTGVSQNPRHKITKRGQNVTFRCDPISEHNRLYWYRQTLGQGPEFLTYFQNEAQLEKSRLLSDRFSAERPKGSFSTLEIQRTEQGDSAMYLCASSDRGQEQYFGPGTRLTVT.

The chain carries TRBV5-1 and TRBJ2-1, with TRBD2 matching 8 bases. The CDR3 spans 17 residues. Trimming took 0 bases from V and 3 from J; bases not matched to a gene: 8. Germline V CDR1 and CDR2: SGHRS, YFSETQ. The CDR3 here is CASSLAVGAGGYNEQFF. DNA of the CDR3: TGCGCCAGCAGCTTGGCCGTGGGGGCGGGAGGCTACAATGAGCAGTTCTTC. Looking up the rest from reference TRBV5-1 and TRBJ2-1 gives the full variable domain: KAGVTQTPRYLIKTRGQQVTLSCSPISGHRSVSWYQQTPGQGLQFLFEYFSETQRNKGNFPGRFSGRQFSNSRSEMNVSTLELGDSALYLCASSLAVGAGGYNEQFFGPGTRLTVL.

The J gene is TRBJ2-1, the V gene TRBV5-1; TRBD1 is a possible D gene (5 bases). Trimming left V 1 base short and J 0 bases short, with 8 bases between. Per germline, CDR1 SGHRS and CDR2 YFSETQ. This CDR3 comprises 15 residues. DNA for the CDR3: TGCGCCAGCAGCTTGCGAGACAGCTCCTACAATGAGCAGTTCTTC. The encoded protein is CASSLRDSSYNEQFF.

This chain connects TRBV7-8 to TRBJ2-2, with a weak D call TRBD2 (5 bases). The CDR3 has 19 residues. Trimming removed 2 bases at V and 5 bases at J, with 24 bases between. CDR1 is SGHVS, CDR2 FQNEAQ, per germline. The DNA for the CDR3 is TGTGCCAGCAGCTTATTTGTTGTGGGCAGAGGGTTGGGGACCGGGGAGCTGTTTTTT. This gives the protein CASSLFVVGRGLGTGELFF.

V is TRBV23-1 and J is TRBJ1-1; tentatively, D is TRBD1 (5 bases). TRBV23-1 belongs to the ORF category, with a function that is uncertain. The CDR3 contains 9 residues. CDR3 nucleotides: TGCGGCTGCGGGGGTGAAGCTTTCTTT. Protein product: CGCGGEAFF.

This clone was found once. The J gene is TRBJ1-2, the V gene TRBV6-5; D gene ambiguous. V gave up 10 bases and J gave up 2 bases, with 14 bases separating them. The CDR3 has 13 residues. In germline, CDR1 is MNHEY, CDR2 SVGAGI. CDR3 sequence (DNA): TGTGCCATCACTGAGAAGTTCAACTATGGCTACACCTTC. Translating it yields CAITEKFNYGYTF.

The V gene is TRBV5-1, the J gene TRBJ1-4, with TRBD1 matching 7 bases. Trimming cost V 1 base and J 2 bases; bases outside gene matches: 2. This CDR3 is 15 amino acids long. Looked up from germline, CDR1 is SGHRS and CDR2 is YFSETQ. CDR3 nucleotides: TGCGCCAGCAGCTTGAGACAGGGTACTAATGAAAAACTGTTTTTT. Translated: CASSLRQGTNEKLFF.

The gene calls are TRBV7-2 and TRBJ2-4; 11 bases align to TRBD2. The germline gives CDR1 SGHTA, CDR2 FQGNSA. The CDR3 totals 17 residues. V lost 4 bases and J lost 2; bases outside the gene matches: 7. The CDR3 DNA reads as TGTGCCAGCAGCTCTCCGGGACTAGCGGTTACCAAAAACATTCAGTACTTC. Amino acid sequence: CASSSPGLAVTKNIQYF.

CDR3 amino acids: CASSLYPGRGNYEQYF. CDR3 sequence (DNA): TGTGCCAGCAGTTTATACCCGGGACGCGGGAACTACGAGCAGTACTTC. The V call is TRBV27, the J call TRBJ2-7; D may be TRBD2 (6 bases). Trimming took off 1 base at V and 3 bases at J, with 16 bases between the two ends. The CDR3 spans 16 residues. The V gene's germline CDR1 is MNHEY and CDR2 SMNVEV (reference sequence).

V and J are TRBV10-3 and TRBJ1-5; D remains ambiguous. Germline CDR1 is ENHRY and CDR2 is SYGVKD. CDR3 size: 13 residues. The V and J ends lost 2 bases and 6 bases respectively, with 8 bases between them. CDR3: CAISEGESQPQHF. CDR3 sequence (DNA): TGTGCCATCAGTGAGGGGGAGAGTCAGCCCCAGCATTTT.

The chain is built from TRBV5-4 and TRBJ2-3; weak D call: TRBD2 (6 bases). V gave up 7 bases and J gave up 2 bases, with 14 bases separating them. CDR1 and CDR2 from the germline V gene are SGHNT and YYREEE (reference sequence). The length of the CDR3 is 14 residues. CDR3 loop: CASAIGLHTDTQYF. The CDR3 DNA sequence: TGTGCCAGCGCTATTGGACTACACACAGATACGCAGTATTTT.

The V and J genes are TRBV5-4 and TRBJ2-7, with 14 bases that match TRBD2. The CDR3 runs to 14 residues. The germline gives CDR1 SGHNT, CDR2 YYREEE (reference sequence). V was clipped by 4 bases and J by 6 bases; unmatched bases: 3. CDR3 in DNA: TGTGCCAGCAGCCCGGGACTAGCGGGAGCCGAGCAGTACTTC. This sequence encodes CASSPGLAGAEQYF.

The chain couples TRBV7-2 to TRBJ2-2, with 9 bases matching TRBD2. The trim removed 3 bases at V and 1 base at J, leaving 9 bases unmatched. This CDR3 contains 18 residues. Germline CDR1 SGHTA, CDR2 FQGNSA. The chain's CDR3 is CASSFLGASGVNTGELFF. The DNA for the CDR3 is TGTGCCAGCAGCTTCCTAGGGGCTAGCGGGGTGAACACCGGGGAGCTGTTTTTT.

The chain joins TRBV5-1 to TRBJ1-3, with no clear D. Per the germline V gene, CDR1 is SGHRS and CDR2 is YFSETQ. The CDR3 sequence is 17 residues long. V shed 2 bases and J shed 0 bases, with 15 bases lying between them. Here the CDR3 DNA reads TGCGCCAGCAGCTTCTCCCCCCTCGGGAGCTCTGGAAACACCATATATTTT. As protein: CASSFSPLGSSGNTIYF. Looking up the rest from reference TRBV5-1 and TRBJ1-3 gives the full variable domain: KAGVTQTPRYLIKTRGQQVTLSCSPISGHRSVSWYQQTPGQGLQFLFEYFSETQRNKGNFPGRFSGRQFSNSRSEMNVSTLELGDSALYLCASSFSPLGSSGNTIYFGEGSWLTVV.

This rearrangement joins TRBV25-1 to TRBJ1-1; D call uncertain. The germline CDR1 and CDR2 sequences are MGHDK and SYGVNS. CDR3 size: 12 residues. V shed 2 bases and J shed 12 bases, with 13 bases lying between them. CDR3 bases: TGTGCCAGCAGTGAACATGGCCTTCAGACTTTCTTT. Translation gives CASSEHGLQTFF.

This chain connects TRBV9 to TRBJ2-7; 9 positions match TRBD1. The CDR3 extends over 15 amino acids. J was trimmed by 6 bases and V by 1 base; bases with no gene match: 8. Per germline, CDR1 SGDLS and CDR2 YYNGEE. CDR3 loop: CASSVMGGQGGEQYF. In nucleotides, the CDR3 is TGTGCCAGCAGCGTAATGGGGGGACAGGGCGGCGAGCAGTACTTC.

Points on this clone: This sample includes further DNA sequences coding for the same CDR3. V usage is TRBV7-2 and J usage is TRBJ2-7; 12 nucleotides match TRBD2. Germline assignment: CDR1 SGHTA and CDR2 FQGNSA. This CDR3 spans 15 amino acids. Unmatched junction bases numbered 6, after V lost 5 bases and J lost 4 bases. The CDR3 is CASSPLAGGPYEQYF. DNA for the CDR3: TGTGCCAGCAGCCCCCTAGCGGGAGGGCCTTACGAGCAGTACTTC.

This clone was observed a single time. The chain carries TRBV25-1 and TRBJ1-4, with D maybe TRBD1 (5 bases). Germline V CDR1 and CDR2: MGHDK, SYGVNS. This CDR3 region has 15 residues. The V end was cut by 1 base, the J end by 8 bases, with 14 bases between. The CDR3 spells CASSESWGGREKLFF. The CDR3 DNA is TGTGCCAGCAGTGAATCCTGGGGGGGTAGGGAAAAACTGTTTTTT.

The chain couples TRBV6-5 to TRBJ1-5, with D uncertain. The germline CDR1 and CDR2 sequences are MNHEY and SVGAGI. This CDR3 has 15 residues. V gave up 2 bases and J gave up 3 bases, with 11 bases separating them. The CDR3 protein is CASSYRASHNQPQHF. CDR3 in DNA: TGTGCCAGCAGTTACAGGGCCTCCCACAATCAGCCCCAGCATTTT.

In its sample, this clone was seen once. The rearrangement joins TRBV27 to TRBJ2-2; 8 bases match TRBD2. V lost 2 bases and J lost 0; bases outside the gene matches: 2. The CDR3 totals 16 residues. The germline CDR1 and CDR2 sequences are MNHEY and SMNVEV (reference sequence). Written as DNA, the CDR3 is TGTGCCAGCAGTTTAACAGCGGGAGCGAACACCGGGGAGCTGTTTTTT. This translates into CASSLTAGANTGELFF.